Following are 9 T cell receptor beta chains from one sample sequenced in a study of T cell responses to AZD1222 COVID-19 vaccine. TCRdb's copy holds only in-frame clones and misses some; the assay was immunoSEQ multiplex PCR. Here the sample spans 180,000 or so clones, 88% being singletons. The sample consisted of peripheral blood, taken 28 days after the second AZD1222 dose. The source of these receptors is an adult who received the AZD1222 COVID-19 vaccine.

The chain has TRBV5-1 and TRBJ2-7; D perhaps matches TRBD1 (5 bases). The germline V and J ends were trimmed by 6 bases and 2 bases, with 18 bases remaining between them. The CDR3 is made up of 15 amino acids. Germline CDR1 and CDR2: SGHRS and YFSETQ. This chain's CDR3 is CASTPHGTGTYEQYF. The CDR3 coding sequence is TGCGCCAGCACCCCCCACGGTACAGGAACCTACGAGCAGTACTTC.

J is TRBJ1-3 and V is TRBV28; 11 nucleotides align to TRBD1. CDR3 length: 18 amino acids. With 1 base clipped from V and 1 base from J, the junction kept 6 bases outside the gene matches. CDR1 and CDR2 from the germline V gene are MDHEN and SYDVKM. CDR3 region: CASSLFMGQGVSGNTIYF. As DNA, the CDR3 is TGTGCCAGCAGTTTATTCATGGGACAGGGGGTTTCTGGAAACACCATATATTTT.

V is TRBV19 and J is TRBJ2-2; D tentatively fits TRBD1 or TRBD2 (6 bases each). CDR1 and CDR2 (germline): LNHDA, SQIVND (reference sequence). Trimming left V 7 bases short and J 8 bases short, with 17 bases between. The CDR3 runs to 14 residues. This chain's CDR3 is CASIPPRGAGELFF. The DNA of the CDR3 is TGTGCCAGTATTCCCCCAAGGGGGGCGGGGGAGCTGTTTTTT.

The chain has TRBV6-1 and TRBJ1-5; 7 bases match TRBD1. J lost 1 base, V lost 2 bases, and 5 bases had no gene match. This CDR3 contains 16 residues. The germline gives CDR1 MNHNS, CDR2 SASEGT. CDR3 in amino acids: CASSENRGGSNQPQHF. For the CDR3, the DNA is TGTGCCAGCAGTGAAAACAGGGGAGGGAGCAATCAGCCCCAGCATTTT.

The chain joins TRBV19 to TRBJ2-1; 9 bases are shared with TRBD2. V lost 11 bases and J lost 7; bases outside the gene matches: 9. This CDR3 spans 13 amino acids. Looked up from germline, CDR1 is LNHDA and CDR2 is SQIVND (reference sequence). The CDR3 is CASTREGANEQFF. Written as DNA, the CDR3 is TGTGCCTCCACGCGGGAGGGGGCAAATGAGCAGTTCTTC.

The chain combines TRBV6-5 with TRBJ2-7; 9 bases fit TRBD1. V dropped 7 bases and J dropped 2; count of bases not matched to a gene: 9. The CDR3 is 15 amino acids. Germline V lookup: CDR1 MNHEY, CDR2 SVGAGI. CDR3 sequence reads: CASTDGTGSTYEQYF. The DNA of the CDR3 is TGTGCCAGCACCGATGGGACAGGGTCCACCTACGAGCAGTACTTC.

This chain uses TRBV25-1 with TRBJ2-4; TRBD1 or TRBD2 may be the D gene (6 bases each). The CDR3 is 15 residues long. The germline V and J ends were trimmed by 2 bases and 6 bases, with 14 bases remaining between them. Germline CDR1 reads MGHDK; CDR2 reads SYGVNS. The CDR3 nucleotides are TGTGCCAGCAGTGAAGGAGGGGGACTGGGAAACATTCAGTACTTC. Translating gives CASSEGGGLGNIQYF. The whole variable domain, remainder taken from reference TRBV25-1 and TRBJ2-4, is EADIYQTPRYLVIGTGKKITLECSQTMGHDKMYWYQQDPGMELHLIHYSYGVNSTEKGDLSSESTVSRIRTEHFPLTLESARPSHTSQYLCASSEGGGLGNIQYFGAGTRLSVL.

This rearrangement joins TRBV28 to TRBJ2-3, with D possibly being TRBD1 (5 bases). The CDR3 loop spans 15 amino acids. Germline loops: CDR1 MDHEN, CDR2 SYDVKM. V was pared by 2 bases and J by 4 bases, with 13 bases between. CDR3 coding DNA: TGTGCCAGCAGTTTAACCAGGGTCAGCGCAGATACGCAGTATTTT. Its protein is CASSLTRVSADTQYF.

The genes are TRBV6-2 or TRBV6-3 and TRBJ2-7; 7 bases agree with TRBD2. V was clipped by 5 bases and J by 3 bases; unmatched bases: 7. The CDR3 runs to 14 residues. CDR1 is MNHEY and CDR2 is SVGEGT in the germline V gene. The CDR3 is CASSRAGEGYEQYF. CDR3 DNA sequence: TGTGCCAGCAGTCGGGCGGGAGAGGGCTACGAGCAGTACTTC.